These 8 T cell receptor beta chains share one sample of origin, sequenced in a study of T cell repertoires in cytomegalovirus infection. These receptors have no known antigen. MiXCR was run by TCRdb on the reads, yielding one entry per CDR3 protein. The table shows approximately 910,000 distinct CDR3 sequences, with under 40% occurring only once. Here the sequenced sample was cultured CD8+ T cells from PBMCs, taken from culture after CMV antigen stimulation. The receptor set was obtained from a human donor in good health (CMV status not recorded). Some clones in this sample may be carry-over from other donors' samples.

This clonotype was picked up a small number of times. The V call is TRBV6-5, the J call TRBJ1-2; D ambiguous. Per germline, CDR1 MNHEY and CDR2 SVGAGI. CDR3 length: 13 amino acids. Trimming shortened V by 6 bases and J by 6 bases, and 14 bases separated the two germline ends. The chain's CDR3 is CASRSPTSNGYTF. The DNA for the CDR3 is TGTGCCAGCAGGTCCCCGACCAGTAATGGCTACACCTTC.

This rearrangement joins TRBV28 to TRBJ2-7, with 7 bases lining up with TRBD2. The CDR3 spans 11 residues. Per the germline V gene, CDR1 is MDHEN and CDR2 is SYDVKM. J was trimmed by 6 bases and V by 6 bases; bases with no gene match: 2. The CDR3 sequence is CASRREGEQYV. CDR3 nucleotide sequence: TGTGCCAGCAGAAGGGAGGGCGAGCAGTACGTC.

In the case of this clonotype: A much bigger clone sits one base away, suggesting this may be a read error. The chain combines TRBV27 with TRBJ1-5; D call uncertain. The CDR3 consists of 15 residues. Germline CDR1 MNHEY, CDR2 SMNVEV (reference sequence). As DNA, the CDR3 is TGTGCCAGCAGTGTCAACAGAGATAGCAGTCAGCCCCAGCATTTT. It is translated as CASSVNRDSSQPQHF.

The chain joins TRBV7-9 to TRBJ2-3; TRBD2 might be the D (6 bases). Germline-derived CDR1 and CDR2 are SEHNR and FQNEAQ (reference sequence). The V and J ends lost 6 bases and 2 bases respectively, with 21 bases between them. The CDR3 is 17 amino acids. CDR3 sequence (DNA): TGTGCCAGCAGTGCATACCGGGACTTGGAATACACAGATACGCAGTATTTT. It specifies CASSAYRDLEYTDTQYF. Full variable domain (missing parts from reference TRBV7-9 and TRBJ2-3): DTGVSQNPRHKITKRGQNVTFRCDPISEHNRLYWYRQTLGQGPEFLTYFQNEAQLEKSRLLSDRFSAERPKGSFSTLEIQRTEQGDSAMYLCASSAYRDLEYTDTQYFGPGTRLTVL.

The gene calls are TRBV5-4 and TRBJ2-7; 8 bases agree with TRBD1. Germline V CDR1 and CDR2: SGHNT, YYREEE (reference sequence). The ends lost 5 bases at V and 3 bases at J; junction bases unmatched: 10. The CDR3 totals 15 residues. The CDR3 loop is CASSAQGAQVYEQYV. The DNA for the CDR3 is TGTGCCAGCAGTGCTCAGGGGGCGCAAGTCTACGAGCAGTACGTC.

This chain uses TRBV6-5 with TRBJ2-1; tentative D call: TRBD2 (6 bases). This CDR3 is 16 amino acids long. The V end lost 6 bases, the J end lost 3 bases, and 18 bases lay between the germline ends. CDR1 and CDR2 from the germline V gene are MNHEY and SVGAGI. The CDR3: CASSRGGIGIYNEQFF. In DNA form, the CDR3 reads TGTGCCAGCAGCCGTGGGGGGATAGGGATCTACAATGAGCAGTTCTTC.

This clonotype has a count of ten or more. This chain joins TRBV7-6 and TRBJ2-1; 10 bases line up with TRBD1. CDR1 and CDR2 (germline): SGHVS, FNYEAQ. The length of the CDR3 is 14 residues. The V segment lost 5 bases and the J segment 9 bases; nucleotides outside the gene matches: 7. The CDR3 protein is CASSRTGGRAEQFF. The CDR3 coding sequence is TGTGCCAGCAGCCGGACAGGGGGTAGGGCTGAGCAGTTCTTC.

This clonotype was found many times. V and J are TRBV7-6 and TRBJ2-3; D uncertain. With 4 bases removed from V and 7 bases from J, the gap between germline ends came to 9 bases. Germline values: CDR1 SGHVS, CDR2 FNYEAQ. The CDR3 length is 12 residues. The CDR3 DNA follows: TGTGCCAGCAGCTCACTATCAAATACGCAGTATTTT. It specifies CASSSLSNTQYF.